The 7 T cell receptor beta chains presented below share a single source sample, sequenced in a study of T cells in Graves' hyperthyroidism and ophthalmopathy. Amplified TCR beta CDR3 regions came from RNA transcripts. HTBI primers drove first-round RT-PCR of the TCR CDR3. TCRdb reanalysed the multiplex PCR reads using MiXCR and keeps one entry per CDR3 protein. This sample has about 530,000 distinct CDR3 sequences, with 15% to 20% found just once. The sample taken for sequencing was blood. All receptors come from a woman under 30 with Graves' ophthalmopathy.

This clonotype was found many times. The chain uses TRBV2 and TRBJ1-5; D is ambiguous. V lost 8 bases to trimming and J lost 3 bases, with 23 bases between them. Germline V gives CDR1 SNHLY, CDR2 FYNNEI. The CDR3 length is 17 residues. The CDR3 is CASVHLLRLGLNQPQHF. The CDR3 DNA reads TGTGCCAGCGTGCATTTACTCCGTTTGGGCCTCAATCAGCCCCAGCATTTT.

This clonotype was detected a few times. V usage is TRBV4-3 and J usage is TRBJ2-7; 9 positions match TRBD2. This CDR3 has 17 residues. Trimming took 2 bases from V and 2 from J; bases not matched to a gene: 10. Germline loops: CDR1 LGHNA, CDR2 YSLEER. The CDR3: CASSQLTATSGTYEQYF. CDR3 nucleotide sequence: TGCGCCAGCAGCCAACTTACGGCGACTAGCGGAACCTACGAGCAGTACTTC.

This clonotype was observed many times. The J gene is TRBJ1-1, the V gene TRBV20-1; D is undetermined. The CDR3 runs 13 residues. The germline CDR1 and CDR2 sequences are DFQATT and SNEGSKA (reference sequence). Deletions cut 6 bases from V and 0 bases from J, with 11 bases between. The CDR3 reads CSASGRVNTEAFF. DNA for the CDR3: TGCAGTGCCTCCGGACGAGTGAACACTGAAGCTTTCTTT.

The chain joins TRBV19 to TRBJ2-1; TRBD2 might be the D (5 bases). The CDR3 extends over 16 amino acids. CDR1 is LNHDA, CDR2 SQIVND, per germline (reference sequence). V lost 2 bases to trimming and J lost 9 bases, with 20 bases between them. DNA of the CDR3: TGTGCCAGTAGTATAACCCACGCGGGTACGCTATTTGAGCAGTTCTTC. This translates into CASSITHAGTLFEQFF.

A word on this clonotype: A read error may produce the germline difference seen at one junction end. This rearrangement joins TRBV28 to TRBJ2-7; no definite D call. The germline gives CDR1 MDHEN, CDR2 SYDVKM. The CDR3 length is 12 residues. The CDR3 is CASSLPTYVQYF. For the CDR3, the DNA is TGTGCCAGCAGTTTACCTACCTACGTGCAGTACTTC.

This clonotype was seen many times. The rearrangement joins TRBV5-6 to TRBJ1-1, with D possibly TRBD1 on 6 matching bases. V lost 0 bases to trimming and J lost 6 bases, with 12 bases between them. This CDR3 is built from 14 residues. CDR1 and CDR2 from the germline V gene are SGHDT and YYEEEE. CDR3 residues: CASSLGWGQAEAFF. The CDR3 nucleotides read TGTGCCAGCAGCTTGGGCTGGGGGCAGGCTGAAGCTTTCTTT.

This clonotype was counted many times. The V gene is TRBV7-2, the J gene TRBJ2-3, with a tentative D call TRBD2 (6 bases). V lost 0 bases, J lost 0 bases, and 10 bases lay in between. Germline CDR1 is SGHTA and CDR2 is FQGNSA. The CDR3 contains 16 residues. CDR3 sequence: CASSLANGRSTDTQYF. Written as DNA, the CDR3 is TGTGCCAGCAGCTTAGCTAACGGGAGAAGCACAGATACGCAGTATTTT. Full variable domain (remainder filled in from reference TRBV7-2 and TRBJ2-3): GAGVSQSPSNKVTEKGKDVELRCDPISGHTALYWYRQSLGQGLEFLIYFQGNSAPDKSGLPSDRFSAERTGGSVSTLTIQRTQQEDSAVYLCASSLANGRSTDTQYFGPGTRLTVL.